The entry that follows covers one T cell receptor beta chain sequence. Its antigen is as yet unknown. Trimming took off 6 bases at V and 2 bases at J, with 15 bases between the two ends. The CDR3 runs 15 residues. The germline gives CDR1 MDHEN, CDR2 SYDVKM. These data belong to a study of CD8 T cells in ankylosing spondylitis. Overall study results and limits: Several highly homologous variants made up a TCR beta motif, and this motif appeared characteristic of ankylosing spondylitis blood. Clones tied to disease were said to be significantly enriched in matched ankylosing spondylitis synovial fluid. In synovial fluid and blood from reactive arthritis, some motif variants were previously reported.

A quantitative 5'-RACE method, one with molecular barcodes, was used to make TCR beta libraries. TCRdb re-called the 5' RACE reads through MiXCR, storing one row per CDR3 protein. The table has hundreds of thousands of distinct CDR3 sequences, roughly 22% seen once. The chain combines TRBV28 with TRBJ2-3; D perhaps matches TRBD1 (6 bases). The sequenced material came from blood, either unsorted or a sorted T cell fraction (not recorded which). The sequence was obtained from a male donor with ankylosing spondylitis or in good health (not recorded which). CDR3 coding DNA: TGTGCCAGCAGGAGTACAGGGAAAACCACAGATACGCAGTATTTT. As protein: CASRSTGKTTDTQYF. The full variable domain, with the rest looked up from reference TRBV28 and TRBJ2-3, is DVKVTQSSRYLVKRTGEKVFLECVQDMDHENMFWYRQDPGLGLRLIYFSYDVKMKEKGDIPEGYSVSREKKERFSLILESASTNQTSMYLCASRSTGKTTDTQYFGPGTRLTVL.